The 15 T cell receptor beta chains in this list originate from one sample, sequenced in a study of T cells in Graves' hyperthyroidism and ophthalmopathy. Amplification yielded TCR beta CDR3 regions, with RNA transcripts as the source. The primer set for the first-round RT-PCR of the TCR CDR3 was HTBI. Each CDR3 protein is one row after TCRdb ran MiXCR on the multiplex PCR reads. This table holds more than 300,000 distinct CDR3 sequences, about 15% found once. Sequenced sample: blood. The source of these receptors is a woman between 55 and 75 years old with Graves' hyperthyroidism.

The chain has TRBV29-1 and TRBJ1-1; no reliable D call. The CDR3 totals 13 residues. V was pared by 4 bases and J by 1 base, with 10 bases between. Germline V gene sequence: CDR1 SQVTM, CDR2 ANQGSEA. CDR3: CSVGAQANTEAFF. CDR3 bases: TGCAGCGTTGGAGCCCAGGCGAACACTGAAGCTTTCTTT.

In its sample, this clonotype was seen a few times. The chain joins TRBV7-3 to TRBJ2-6; possible D gene TRBD1, 5 bases. In germline, CDR1 is SGHTA, CDR2 FQGTGA. V was pared by 5 bases and J by 5 bases, with 7 bases between. CDR3 length equals 13 residues. The CDR3 sequence: CASSPDRANVLTF. The CDR3 region has the DNA TGTGCCAGCAGCCCGGACAGGGCCAACGTCCTGACTTTC.

CDR3 residues: CAISLTETYEQYF. The CDR3 DNA reads TGTGCCATCAGCTTGACAGAGACCTACGAGCAGTACTTC. The chain links TRBV10-3 to TRBJ2-7; tentative D call: TRBD1 (5 bases). CDR3 length: 13 amino acids. In germline, CDR1 is ENHRY, CDR2 SYGVKD. V lost 6 bases, J lost 2 bases, and 11 bases lay in between.

This clonotype appeared many times. The chain uses TRBV2 and TRBJ2-1, with D perhaps matching TRBD2 (6 bases). Germline V lookup: CDR1 SNHLY, CDR2 FYNNEI. This CDR3 has 15 amino acids. V was trimmed by 1 base and J by 10 bases, leaving 17 bases between them. CDR3 in amino acids: CASSEGARGTREQFF. The CDR3, as DNA: TGTGCCAGCAGTGAAGGGGCGCGGGGAACTCGGGAGCAGTTCTTC.

The chain couples TRBV28 to TRBJ2-7; D unclear. This CDR3 is 12 amino acids long. V was trimmed by 4 bases and J by 4 bases, leaving 8 bases between them. Germline V gene data show CDR1 as MDHEN and CDR2 as SYDVKM. The CDR3 DNA follows: TGTGCCAGCAGTTGGACGGAATACGAGCAGTACTTC. Its protein is CASSWTEYEQYF.

This chain joins TRBV12-3 or TRBV12-4 and TRBJ1-2, with D unresolved. The CDR3 runs 14 residues. V was cut by 3 bases and J by 6 bases, with 14 bases left in between. The CDR3 region has the DNA TGTGCCAGCAGTTTTAGCTGGGGTAGAGATGGCTACACCTTC. Translation: CASSFSWGRDGYTF.

This clonotype has a handful of counts. This chain connects TRBV7-9 to TRBJ1-2; D ambiguous. The CDR3 totals 12 residues. The germline CDR1 and CDR2 sequences are SEHNR and FQNEAQ (reference sequence). Between the trimmed V and J ends, which lost 1 base and 12 bases, there was a span of 12 bases. CDR3 nucleotides: TGTGCCAGCAGCTTAGGACGTCAGTCTCACACCTTC. Residues: CASSLGRQSHTF.

The sample holds many counts of this clonotype. The V gene is TRBV20-1, the J gene TRBJ2-3; 12 positions agree with TRBD2. Germline V gene sequence: CDR1 DFQATT, CDR2 SNEGSKA (reference sequence). The junction had 2 bases not matched to a gene; V was cut back by 4 bases and J by 0 bases. CDR3 size: 15 residues. CDR3 amino acids: CSATGTSGSTDTQYF. In DNA form, the CDR3 reads TGCAGTGCTACGGGGACTAGCGGGAGCACAGATACGCAGTATTTT.

This clonotype was counted between two and nine times. The genes are TRBV6-1 and TRBJ1-1, with D maybe TRBD1 (5 bases). The V and J ends lost 6 bases and 3 bases respectively, with 23 bases between them. Germline V CDR1 and CDR2: MNHNS, SASEGT. The CDR3 length is 17 residues. As DNA, the CDR3 is TGTGCCAGCAGCCTGGGACTATACAACGGTTGGGACACTGAAGCTTTCTTT. Its translation: CASSLGLYNGWDTEAFF.

This clonotype has a count of ten or more. J is TRBJ2-7 and V is TRBV24-1, with 11 bases fitting TRBD1. This CDR3 has 14 amino acids. Germline values: CDR1 KGHDR, CDR2 SFDVKD. Trimming took 6 bases from V and 5 from J; bases not matched to a gene: 5. The CDR3 sequence is CATSRTGGLDEQYF. CDR3 bases: TGTGCCACCAGTCGGACAGGGGGCCTCGACGAGCAGTACTTC.

The V call is TRBV7-3, the J call TRBJ2-2; perhaps TRBD2 as D (5 bases). V was shortened by 5 bases and J by 6 bases, with 16 bases between the two germline ends. The CDR3 is 15 residues long. Looked up from germline, CDR1 is SGHTA and CDR2 is FQGTGA. CDR3 DNA sequence: TGTGCCAGCAGCAAAATAACACTAGTATCCGGGGAGCTGTTTTTT. Its protein is CASSKITLVSGELFF.

This clonotype has a count of ten or more. The chain combines TRBV11-3 with TRBJ2-1; no clear D. V lost 4 bases and J 12 bases, leaving 13 bases between the germline ends. This CDR3 has 12 residues. CDR1 SGHNT and CDR2 YENEEA come from the germline V gene. CDR3 protein: CASSSYTNRQFF. CDR3 DNA: TGTGCCAGCAGCTCCTACACGAACCGGCAGTTCTTC.

V gene TRBV12-3 or TRBV12-4 combines with J gene TRBJ1-1; D is possibly TRBD1 (5 bases). The CDR3 consists of 12 residues. V gave up 6 bases and J gave up 3 bases, with 8 bases separating them. In nucleotides, the CDR3 is TGTGCCAGCAGCGACAGATACACTGAAGCTTTCTTT. It codes for CASSDRYTEAFF.

Many counts were recorded for this clonotype. J is TRBJ1-2 and V is TRBV2; weak D call: TRBD1 (5 bases). The CDR3 is 14 amino acids. V lost 6 bases to trimming and J lost 0 bases, with 11 bases between them. Germline loops: CDR1 SNHLY, CDR2 FYNNEI. CDR3 in DNA: TGTGCCAGCAGCGTTGACAGAACTAACTATGGCTACACCTTC. This codes for CASSVDRTNYGYTF.

This chain links TRBV19 with TRBJ1-2; weak D call: TRBD1 (6 bases). Germline V gene data show CDR1 as LNHDA and CDR2 as SQIVND (reference sequence). Between the trimmed V and J ends, which lost 8 bases and 7 bases, there was a span of 14 bases. The length of the CDR3 is 12 residues. The CDR3: CASLRGGVGYTF. Written as DNA, the CDR3 is TGTGCCAGTTTGAGGGGGGGTGTTGGCTACACCTTC.